The source of this T cell receptor (beta chain) is a study of blood T cells in healthy people across ages. A sample-barcoded 5' primer and a J-beta primer mix were used in a second PCR of roughly 6 to 11 cycles. Researchers report that a template-switch adaptor with 12 random nucleotides tagged each cDNA molecule. In TCRdb, the 5' RACE reads were re-called with MiXCR into one record per CDR3 protein. The sample records roughly 650,000 distinct CDR3 sequences, approximately 31% being singletons. Ten or more counts support this clonotype. Antigen: not known. Study conclusions and caveats: Roughly linearly, TCR beta diversity per million T cells fell as age increased.

The sequence came from a woman over 75 in good health. The source material was blood.

The chain's CDR3 is CATSDPGTGAYEQYF. The CDR3 nucleotides read TGTGCCACCAGTGACCCTGGGACAGGAGCCTACGAGCAGTACTTC. V gene TRBV24-1 combines with J gene TRBJ2-7; the match to TRBD1 covers 8 bases. V gave up 4 bases and J gave up 2 bases; unmatched junction bases: 6. CDR1 KGHDR and CDR2 SFDVKD come from the germline V gene. The CDR3 is 15 residues long.